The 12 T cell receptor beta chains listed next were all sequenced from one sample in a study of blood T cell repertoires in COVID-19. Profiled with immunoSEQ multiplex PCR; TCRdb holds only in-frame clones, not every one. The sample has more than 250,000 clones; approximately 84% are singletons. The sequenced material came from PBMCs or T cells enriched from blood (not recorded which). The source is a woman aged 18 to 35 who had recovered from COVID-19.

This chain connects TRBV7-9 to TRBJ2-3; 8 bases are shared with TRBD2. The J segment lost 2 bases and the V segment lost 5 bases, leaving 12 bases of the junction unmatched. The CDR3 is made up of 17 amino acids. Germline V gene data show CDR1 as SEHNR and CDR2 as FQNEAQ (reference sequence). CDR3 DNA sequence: TGTGCCAGCAGCGCTACCCGCGGGGGGCCCTCCACAGATACGCAGTATTTT. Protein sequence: CASSATRGGPSTDTQYF.

CDR3: CASSMFGQGRVQYF. The CDR3 region has the DNA TGTGCCAGTAGTATGTTTGGACAGGGGAGAGTGCAGTACTTC. This chain joins TRBV19 and TRBJ2-7; 9 nucleotides agree with TRBD1. V dropped 3 bases and J dropped 9; count of bases not matched to a gene: 9. The CDR3 spans 14 residues. Per the germline V gene, CDR1 is LNHDA and CDR2 is SQIVND (reference sequence).

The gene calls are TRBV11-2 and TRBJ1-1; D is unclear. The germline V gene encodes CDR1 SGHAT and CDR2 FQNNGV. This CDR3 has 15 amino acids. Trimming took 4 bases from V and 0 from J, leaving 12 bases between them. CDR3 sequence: CASSYRTGMNTEAFF. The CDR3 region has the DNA TGTGCCAGCAGCTACCGGACGGGGATGAACACTGAAGCTTTCTTT.

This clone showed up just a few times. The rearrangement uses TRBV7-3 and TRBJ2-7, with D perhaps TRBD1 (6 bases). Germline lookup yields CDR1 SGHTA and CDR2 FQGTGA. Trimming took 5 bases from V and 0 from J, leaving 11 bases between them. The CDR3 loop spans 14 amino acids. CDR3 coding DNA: TGTGCCAGCAGCCAGGACAGAAACTCCTACGAGCAGTACTTC. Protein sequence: CASSQDRNSYEQYF.

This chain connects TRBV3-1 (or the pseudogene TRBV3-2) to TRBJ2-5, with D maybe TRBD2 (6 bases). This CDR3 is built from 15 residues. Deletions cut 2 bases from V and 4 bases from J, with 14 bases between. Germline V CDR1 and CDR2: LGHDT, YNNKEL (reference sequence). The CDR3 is CASSQSFRLGETQYF. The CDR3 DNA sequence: TGTGCCAGCAGCCAATCTTTCAGACTAGGAGAGACCCAGTACTTC.

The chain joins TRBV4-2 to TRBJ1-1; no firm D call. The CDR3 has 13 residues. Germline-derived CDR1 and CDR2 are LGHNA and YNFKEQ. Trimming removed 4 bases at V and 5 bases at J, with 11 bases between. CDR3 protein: CASSRKRETEAFF. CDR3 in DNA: TGTGCCAGCAGCCGAAAACGGGAAACTGAAGCTTTCTTT.

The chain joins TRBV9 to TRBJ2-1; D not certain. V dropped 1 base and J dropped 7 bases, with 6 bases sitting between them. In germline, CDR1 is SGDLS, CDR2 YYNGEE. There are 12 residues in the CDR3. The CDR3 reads CASSVTGNEQFF. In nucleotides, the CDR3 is TGTGCCAGCAGCGTAACCGGGAATGAGCAGTTCTTC. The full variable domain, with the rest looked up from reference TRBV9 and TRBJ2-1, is DSGVTQTPKHLITATGQRVTLRCSPRSGDLSVYWYQQSLDQGLQFLIQYYNGEERAKGNILERFSAQQFPDLHSELNLSSLELGDSALYFCASSVTGNEQFFGPGTRLTVL.

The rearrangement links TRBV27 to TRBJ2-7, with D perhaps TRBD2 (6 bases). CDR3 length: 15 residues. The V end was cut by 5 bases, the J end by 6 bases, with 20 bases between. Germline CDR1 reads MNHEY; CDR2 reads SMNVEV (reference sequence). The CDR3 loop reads CASSMVGTPFSEQYF. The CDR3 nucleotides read TGTGCCAGCAGTATGGTCGGGACTCCTTTCAGCGAGCAGTACTTC.

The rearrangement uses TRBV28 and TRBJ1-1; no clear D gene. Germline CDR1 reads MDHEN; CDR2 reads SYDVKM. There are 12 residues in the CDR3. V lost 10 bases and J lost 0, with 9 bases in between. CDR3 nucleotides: TGTGCCATCAGGAACTTGAACACTGAAGCTTTCTTT. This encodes CAIRNLNTEAFF.

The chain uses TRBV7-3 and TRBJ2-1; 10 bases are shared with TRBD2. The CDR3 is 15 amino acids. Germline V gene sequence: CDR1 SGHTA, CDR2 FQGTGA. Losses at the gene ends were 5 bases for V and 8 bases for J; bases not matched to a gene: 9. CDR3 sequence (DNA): TGTGCCAGCAGCCCCAGCGGGGGGGCTTTCTATGAGCAGTTCTTC. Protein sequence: CASSPSGGAFYEQFF.

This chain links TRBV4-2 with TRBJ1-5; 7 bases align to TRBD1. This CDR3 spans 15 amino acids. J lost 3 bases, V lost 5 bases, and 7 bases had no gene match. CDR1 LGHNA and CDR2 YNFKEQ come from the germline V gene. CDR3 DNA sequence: TGTGCCAGCAGCGAAAACAGGGGATCCAATCAGCCCCAGCATTTT. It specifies CASSENRGSNQPQHF.

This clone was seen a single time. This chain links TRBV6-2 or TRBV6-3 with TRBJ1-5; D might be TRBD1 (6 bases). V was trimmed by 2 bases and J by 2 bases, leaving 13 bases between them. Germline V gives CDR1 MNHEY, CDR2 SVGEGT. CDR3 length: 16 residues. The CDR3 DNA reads TGTGCCAGCAGTTACCTACCAGGGGTAGGCAATCAGCCCCAGCATTTT. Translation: CASSYLPGVGNQPQHF.